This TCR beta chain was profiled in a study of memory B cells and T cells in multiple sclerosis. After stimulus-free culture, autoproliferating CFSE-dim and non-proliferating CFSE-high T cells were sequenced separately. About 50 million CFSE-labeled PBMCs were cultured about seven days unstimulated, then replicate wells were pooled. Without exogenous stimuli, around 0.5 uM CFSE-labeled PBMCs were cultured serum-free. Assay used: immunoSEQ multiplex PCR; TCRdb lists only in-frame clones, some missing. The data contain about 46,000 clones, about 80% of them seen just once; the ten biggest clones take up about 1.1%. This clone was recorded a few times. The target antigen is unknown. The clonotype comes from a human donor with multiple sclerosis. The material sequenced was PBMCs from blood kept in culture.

The chain's CDR3 is CASSPTGTGGLYGYTF. Written as DNA, the CDR3 is TGTGCCAGCAGCCCGACCGGGACAGGGGGCCTCTATGGCTACACCTTC. The gene calls are TRBV5-4 and TRBJ1-2, with TRBD1 matching 12 bases. The junction had 8 bases not matched to a gene; V was cut back by 4 bases and J by 4 bases. Germline V gene lookup returns CDR1 SGHNT and CDR2 YYREEE (reference sequence). This CDR3 is built from 16 residues.